This TCR beta chain was recorded in a study of tumor and adjacent non-tumor tissue in lung cancer. A modified ARM-PCR protocol with three rounds of nested PCR amplified TCRbeta. From the multiplex PCR reads, TCRdb called clonotypes with MiXCR, one entry per CDR3 protein. The sample has about 93,000 distinct CDR3 sequences, around 71% seen once; the top ten hold 15% to 20%. Overall study results and limits: Significantly higher TCR diversity was found in tumor than normal lung.

V lost 4 bases to trimming and J lost 10 bases; unmatched junction nucleotides: 12. The germline gives CDR1 MDHEN, CDR2 SYDVKM. The CDR3 is made up of 16 amino acids. No cell sorting was done before RNA was extracted from the tissue. Concerning this clonotype itself: Its antigen is undetermined.

Sequenced sample: lung tumor tissue. The chain uses TRBV28 and TRBJ1-6; TRBD1 aligns across 8 bases. This clonotype was obtained from a man aged 55 to 70 with non-small cell lung cancer. CDR3 DNA: TGTGCCAGCAGTTCACCCCCAGGGGGCCGAGGCTCACCCCTCCACTTT. Translated, it gives CASSSPPGGRGSPLHF. Full variable domain (outside the CDR3, taken from reference TRBV28 and TRBJ1-6): DVKVTQSSRYLVKRTGEKVFLECVQDMDHENMFWYRQDPGLGLRLIYFSYDVKMKEKGDIPEGYSVSREKKERFSLILESASTNQTSMYLCASSSPPGGRGSPLHFGNGTRLTVT.